Following are 10 T cell receptor beta chains from one sample sequenced in a study of identical twins. A single record per CDR3 protein comes from TCRdb applying MiXCR to the 5' RACE reads. The repertoire holds some 500,000 distinct CDR3 sequences, with over 8.5% as singletons. These records were also assigned to another study, of yellow fever vaccine responses in identical twins.

Material for sequencing was PBMCs. Every receptor here comes from a woman aged 18-35 years in good health.

This chain links TRBV5-1 with TRBJ2-5, with 11 bases matching TRBD2. CDR1 and CDR2 (germline): SGHRS, YFSETQ. The CDR3 is 15 amino acids. V gave up 2 bases and J gave up 5 bases; unmatched junction bases: 5. CDR3 sequence (DNA): TGCGCCAGCAGCTTCGCTAGCGGGGGGCCGGAGACCCAGTACTTC. Translation: CASSFASGGPETQYF.

This clonotype was seen ten or more times. J is TRBJ2-5 and V is TRBV12-3 or TRBV12-4, with unresolved D. The germline V and J ends were trimmed by 3 bases and 4 bases, with 12 bases remaining between them. CDR3 length: 14 amino acids. The CDR3 reads CASSFVTLRETQYF. Here the CDR3 DNA reads TGTGCCAGCAGTTTTGTTACTCTACGAGAGACCCAGTACTTC.

V usage is TRBV7-8 and J usage is TRBJ2-1; D ambiguous. Germline values: CDR1 SGHVS, CDR2 FQNEAQ. This CDR3 comprises 14 residues. Trimming removed 2 bases at V and 8 bases at J, with 13 bases between. This CDR3 is CASSLNPSDHEQFF. Here the CDR3 DNA reads TGTGCCAGCAGCTTAAATCCAAGTGACCATGAGCAGTTCTTC.

This clonotype was detected many times. The gene calls are TRBV12-3 or TRBV12-4 and TRBJ2-3, with 8 bases that match TRBD2. This CDR3 contains 15 residues. After removal of 0 bases from V and 1 base from J, the junction contained 0 bases not matched to a gene. For the CDR3, the DNA is TGTGCCAGCAGTTTAGCGGGACTAGGCACAGATACGCAGTATTTT. This sequence encodes CASSLAGLGTDTQYF.

This clonotype has at least ten counts. The chain couples TRBV11-2 to TRBJ2-3; D remains ambiguous. With 5 bases removed from V and 4 bases from J, the gap between germline ends came to 16 bases. The CDR3 length is 15 residues. Per germline, CDR1 SGHAT and CDR2 FQNNGV. CDR3 sequence: CASSQGTTLADTQYF. The CDR3 bases are TGTGCCAGCAGCCAAGGAACCACTTTGGCAGATACGCAGTATTTT.

This clonotype has at least ten counts. The V call is TRBV19, the J call TRBJ2-7, with D perhaps matching TRBD1 (6 bases). The CDR3 is made up of 14 amino acids. Trimming pared 9 bases from V and 4 bases from J, leaving 19 bases between. From germline, CDR1 is LNHDA and CDR2 SQIVND (reference sequence). CDR3 DNA: TGTGCCAGCAGGGCAAGGGACACCGTGTACGAGCAGTACTTC. It encodes CASRARDTVYEQYF.

For this clonotype: This may be a read error, as it is one base from a much larger clone. The rearrangement uses TRBV5-4 and TRBJ2-1; no clear D gene. Trimming cost V 0 bases and J 4 bases, with 8 bases left between them. Per germline, CDR1 SGHNT and CDR2 YYREEE (reference sequence). The CDR3 loop spans 14 amino acids. The CDR3 nucleotides are TGTGCCAGCAGCTTGGAACCAAGGTACAATGAGCAGTTCTTC. Residues: CASSLEPRYNEQFF.

There are many counts of this clonotype. CDR3 residues: CASSVAEYNEQFF. In DNA form, the CDR3 reads TGTGCCAGCAGCGTCGCCGAATACAATGAGCAGTTCTTC. The genes are TRBV9 and TRBJ2-1; D remains ambiguous. The CDR3 is 13 residues long. Germline assignment: CDR1 SGDLS and CDR2 YYNGEE. The V end lost 2 bases, the J end lost 4 bases, and 7 bases lay between the germline ends.

This CDR3 is CSARDRGVGYTF. The CDR3 nucleotides are TGCAGTGCTAGGGACAGGGGAGTTGGCTACACCTTC. The rearrangement uses TRBV20-1 and TRBJ1-2, with TRBD1 identical over 9 bases. This CDR3 region has 12 residues. After removal of 3 bases from V and 7 bases from J, the junction contained 3 bases not matched to a gene. Germline CDR1 DFQATT, CDR2 SNEGSKA (reference sequence).

The genes are TRBV5-6 and TRBJ2-7, with 9 bases aligning to TRBD2. The CDR3 runs to 17 residues. Germline V gene data show CDR1 as SGHDT and CDR2 as YYEEEE. The junction had 10 bases not matched to a gene; V was cut back by 0 bases and J by 3 bases. The CDR3 DNA is TGTGCCAGCAGCTTGGTGCGTCTAGCGGGGAAGGTCTACGAGCAGTACTTC. Translating gives CASSLVRLAGKVYEQYF.